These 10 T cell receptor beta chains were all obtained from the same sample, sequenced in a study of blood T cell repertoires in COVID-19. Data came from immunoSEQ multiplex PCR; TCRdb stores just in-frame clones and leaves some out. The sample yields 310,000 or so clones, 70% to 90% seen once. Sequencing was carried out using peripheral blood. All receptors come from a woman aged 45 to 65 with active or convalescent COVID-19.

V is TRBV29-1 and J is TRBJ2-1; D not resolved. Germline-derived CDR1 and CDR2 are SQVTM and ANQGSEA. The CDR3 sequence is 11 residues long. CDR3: CRAERNNEQFF. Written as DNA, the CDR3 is TGCCGTGCGGAGAGGAACAATGAGCAGTTCTTC.

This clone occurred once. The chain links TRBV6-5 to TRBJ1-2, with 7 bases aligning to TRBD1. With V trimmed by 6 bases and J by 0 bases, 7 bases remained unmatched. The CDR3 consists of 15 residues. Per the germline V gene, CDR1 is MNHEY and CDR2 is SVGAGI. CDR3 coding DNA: TGTGCCAGCAGATCCCCGGGACAGCCTAACTATGGCTACACCTTC. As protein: CASRSPGQPNYGYTF.

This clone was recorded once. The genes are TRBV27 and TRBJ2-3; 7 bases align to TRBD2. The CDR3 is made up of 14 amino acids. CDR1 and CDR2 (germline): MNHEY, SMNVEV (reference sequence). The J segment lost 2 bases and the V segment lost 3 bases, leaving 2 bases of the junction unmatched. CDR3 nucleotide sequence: TGTGCCAGCAGTTTGGGACTAATCACAGATACGCAGTATTTT. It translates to CASSLGLITDTQYF.

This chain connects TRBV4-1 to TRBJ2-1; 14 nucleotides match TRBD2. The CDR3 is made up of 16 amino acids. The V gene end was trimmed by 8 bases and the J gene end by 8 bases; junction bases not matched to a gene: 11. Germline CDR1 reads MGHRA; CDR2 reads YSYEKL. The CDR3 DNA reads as TGCGCCAGCTCCCAAGGGGGGACTAGCGGGAGCTATGAGCAGTTCTTC. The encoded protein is CASSQGGTSGSYEQFF.

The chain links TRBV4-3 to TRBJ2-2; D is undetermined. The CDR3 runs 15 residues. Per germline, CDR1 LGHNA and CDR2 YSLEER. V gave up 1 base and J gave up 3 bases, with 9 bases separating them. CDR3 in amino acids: CASSQGAYYTGELFF. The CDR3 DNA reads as TGCGCCAGCAGCCAAGGGGCCTATTACACCGGGGAGCTGTTTTTT.

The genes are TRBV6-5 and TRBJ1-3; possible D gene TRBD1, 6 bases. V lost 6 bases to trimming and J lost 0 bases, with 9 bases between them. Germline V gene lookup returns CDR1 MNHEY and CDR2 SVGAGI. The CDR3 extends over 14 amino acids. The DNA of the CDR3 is TGTGCCAGCAGCGGCAGGGGCTCTGGAAACACCATATATTTT. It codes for CASSGRGSGNTIYF.

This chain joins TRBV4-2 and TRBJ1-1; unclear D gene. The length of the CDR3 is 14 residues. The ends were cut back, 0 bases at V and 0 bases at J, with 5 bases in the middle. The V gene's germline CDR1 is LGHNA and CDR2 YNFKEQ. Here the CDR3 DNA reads TGTGCCAGCAGCCAAGATGTCATGAACACTGAAGCTTTCTTT. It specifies CASSQDVMNTEAFF.

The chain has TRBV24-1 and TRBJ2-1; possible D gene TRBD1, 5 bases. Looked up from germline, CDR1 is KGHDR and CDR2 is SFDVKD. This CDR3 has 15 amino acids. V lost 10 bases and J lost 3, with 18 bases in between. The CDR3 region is CATAQARVGYNEQFF. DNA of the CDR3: TGTGCCACAGCACAGGCCAGGGTCGGCTACAATGAGCAGTTCTTC.

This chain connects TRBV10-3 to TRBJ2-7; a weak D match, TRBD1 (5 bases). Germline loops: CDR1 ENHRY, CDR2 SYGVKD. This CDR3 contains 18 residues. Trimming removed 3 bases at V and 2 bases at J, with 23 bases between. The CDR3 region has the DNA TGTGCCATCAGTGAATCATCAGTGAGTCGGACATACACCTACGAGCAGTACTTC. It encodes CAISESSVSRTYTYEQYF.

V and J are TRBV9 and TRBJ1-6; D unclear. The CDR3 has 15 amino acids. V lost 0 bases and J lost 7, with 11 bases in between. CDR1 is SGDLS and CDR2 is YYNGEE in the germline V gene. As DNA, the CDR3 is TGTGCCAGCAGCGTAGGGGAGTTGGGAAATTCACCCCTCCACTTT. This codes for CASSVGELGNSPLHF.